These T cell receptor beta chains were read from a single sample in a study of T-cell reconstitution after alpha-beta-depleted transplantation in children. TCRdb used MiXCR to reprocess the PCR reads, holding one entry per CDR3 protein. The sample includes 90,000 to 130,000 distinct CDR3 sequences, approximately 6.4% of them seen just once. The material was PBMCs, mostly from graft donor cells, obtained 360 days after TCRalphabeta/CD19-depleted stem cell transplant. Receptors were obtained from a male patient aged 2 to 10 who had a stem cell transplant for acute lymphoblastic leukemia, so the T cells may come from the graft donor. The CDR3 runs from the conserved cysteine through the conserved F or W. A D gene is named only where the DNA matches it firmly. The size entry is marked missing in some rows and otherwise reads once, few, many or a size class.

V: TRBV10-3
D: TRBD1
J: TRBJ2-7
size: many
length: 14
CDR3: CAIVVWTGGNEQYF
DNA: TGTGCCATCGTGGTATGGACAGGGGGAAACGAGCAGTACTTC

V: TRBV9
D: NA
J: TRBJ1-3
size: many
length: 11
CDR3: CASKRGNTIYF
DNA: TGTGCCAGCAAGAGAGGAAACACCATATATTTT

V: TRBV24-1
D: TRBD1
J: TRBJ2-4
size: few
length: 16
CDR3: CATSDWGQPTKNIQYF
DNA: TGTGCCACCAGTGACTGGGGACAGCCAACCAAAAACATTCAGTACTTC

V: TRBV9
D: NA
J: TRBJ2-7
size: many
length: 15
CDR3: CASSVGGVPLVEQYF
DNA: TGTGCCAGCAGCGTAGGCGGCGTCCCCTTGGTCGAGCAGTACTTC

V: TRBV20-1
D: TRBD2
J: TRBJ2-7
size: NA
length: 16
CDR3: CSASPREGSGRYEQYF
DNA: TGCAGTGCTAGCCCCCGCGAGGGTAGCGGGAGATACGAGCAGTACTTC

V: TRBV6-5
D: TRBD2
J: TRBJ2-1
size: NA
length: 12
CDR3: CASSYSGLDQFF
DNA: TGTGCCAGCAGTTACTCAGGACTAGACCAGTTCTTC

V: TRBV29-1
D: NA
J: TRBJ1-1
size: many
length: 11
CDR3: CSALGNTEAFF
DNA: TGCAGCGCCCTAGGGAACACTGAAGCTTTCTTT

V: TRBV16
D: NA
J: TRBJ2-7
size: few
length: 14
CDR3: CASSPSETAYEQYF
DNA: TGTGCCAGCAGCCCCTCTGAGACAGCCTACGAGCAGTACTTC

V: TRBV7-3
D: NA
J: TRBJ1-1
size: many
length: 14
CDR3: CASSSGLGGTEAFF
DNA: TGTGCCAGCAGCTCAGGGTTGGGAGGGACTGAAGCTTTCTTT

V: TRBV10-3
D: NA
J: TRBJ2-7
size: many
length: 12
CDR3: CAISVKVHEQYF
DNA: TGTGCCATCAGTGTAAAGGTTCACGAGCAGTACTTC

V: TRBV4-1
D: NA
J: TRBJ2-7
size: NA
length: 17
CDR3: CASSHSPSRDPTYEQYF
DNA: TGCGCCAGCAGCCATTCACCATCCAGGGACCCGACCTACGAGCAGTACTTC

V: TRBV11-2
D: NA
J: TRBJ2-5
size: many
length: 15
CDR3: CASSPESGVQETQYF
DNA: TGTGCCAGCAGCCCGGAATCGGGGGTCCAAGAGACCCAGTACTTC

V: TRBV7-9
D: NA
J: TRBJ2-5
size: many
length: 12
CDR3: CASSEPGPSQYF
DNA: TGTGCCAGCAGCGAACCGGGGCCCTCCCAGTACTTC

V: TRBV4-2
D: NA
J: TRBJ1-2
size: many
length: 12
CDR3: CASSQGAEGYTF
DNA: TGTGCCAGCAGCCAAGGGGCGGAAGGCTACACCTTC

V: TRBV6-2/TRBV6-3
D: NA
J: TRBJ2-1
size: many
length: 14
CDR3: CASSYWSSTVEQFF
DNA: TGTGCCAGCAGTTATTGGTCGTCAACGGTTGAGCAGTTCTTC

V: TRBV29-1
D: TRBD1
J: TRBJ2-2
size: NA
length: 14
CDR3: CSAVRQGATGELFF
DNA: TGCAGCGCCGTCCGACAGGGGGCGACCGGGGAGCTGTTTTTT

V: TRBV13
D: NA
J: TRBJ2-3
size: many
length: 15
CDR3: CASSFRERGADTQYF
DNA: TGTGCCAGCAGCTTCCGGGAGAGGGGGGCAGATACGCAGTATTTT

V: TRBV7-9
D: NA
J: TRBJ1-1
size: many
length: 14
CDR3: CASSLRLDSAEAFF
DNA: TGTGCCAGCAGCTTACGTCTTGACTCGGCTGAAGCTTTCTTT

V: TRBV10-3
D: TRBD2
J: TRBJ2-5
size: NA
length: 16
CDR3: CAIRGTSGFLQETQYF
DNA: TGTGCCATCAGAGGGACTAGCGGGTTCCTCCAAGAGACCCAGTACTTC

V: TRBV7-9
D: NA
J: TRBJ2-1
size: few
length: 11
CDR3: CASSLTVEQFF
DNA: TGTGCCAGCAGCTTAACGGTCGAGCAGTTCTTC

V: TRBV11-2
D: NA
J: TRBJ2-7
size: few
length: 12
CDR3: CASSLGLSEQYF
DNA: TGTGCCAGCAGCTTAGGACTGAGCGAGCAGTACTTC

V: TRBV20-1
D: NA
J: TRBJ1-1
size: few
length: 13
CDR3: CSARTLGDTEAFF
DNA: TGCAGTGCCCGGACGCTAGGGGACACTGAAGCTTTCTTT

V: TRBV27
D: TRBD2
J: TRBJ2-1
size: few
length: 17
CDR3: CASSFQLLAGGDNEQFF
DNA: TGTGCCAGCAGTTTCCAACTACTAGCGGGAGGGGACAATGAGCAGTTCTTC

V: TRBV30
D: TRBD2
J: TRBJ2-7
size: NA
length: 15
CDR3: CAWSLIAGEFYEQYF
DNA: TGTGCCTGGAGCCTCATAGCGGGAGAGTTCTACGAGCAGTACTTC

V: TRBV5-1
D: TRBD2
J: TRBJ2-3
size: many
length: 17
CDR3: CASSLNGLAGLTDTQYF
DNA: TGCGCCAGCAGCTTAAATGGACTAGCGGGGCTCACAGATACGCAGTATTTT